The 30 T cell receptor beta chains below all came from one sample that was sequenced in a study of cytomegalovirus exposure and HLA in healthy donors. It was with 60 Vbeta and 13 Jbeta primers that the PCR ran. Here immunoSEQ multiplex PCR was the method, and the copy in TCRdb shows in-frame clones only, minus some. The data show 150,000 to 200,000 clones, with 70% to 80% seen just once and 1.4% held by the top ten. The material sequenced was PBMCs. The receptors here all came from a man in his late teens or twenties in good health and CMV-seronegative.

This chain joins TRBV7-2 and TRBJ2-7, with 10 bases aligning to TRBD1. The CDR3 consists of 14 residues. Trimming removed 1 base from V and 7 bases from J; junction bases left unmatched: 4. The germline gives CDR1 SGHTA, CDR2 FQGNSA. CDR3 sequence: CASSLGQGAWEQYF. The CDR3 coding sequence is TGTGCCAGCAGCTTAGGACAGGGGGCATGGGAGCAGTACTTC.

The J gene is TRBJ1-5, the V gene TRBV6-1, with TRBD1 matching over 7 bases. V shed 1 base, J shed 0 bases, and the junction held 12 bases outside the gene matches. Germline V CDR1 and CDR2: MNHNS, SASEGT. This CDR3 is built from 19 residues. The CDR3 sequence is CASSEGRQGVPFSNQPQHF. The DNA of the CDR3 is TGTGCCAGCAGTGAAGGAAGACAGGGCGTACCCTTTAGCAATCAGCCCCAGCATTTT.

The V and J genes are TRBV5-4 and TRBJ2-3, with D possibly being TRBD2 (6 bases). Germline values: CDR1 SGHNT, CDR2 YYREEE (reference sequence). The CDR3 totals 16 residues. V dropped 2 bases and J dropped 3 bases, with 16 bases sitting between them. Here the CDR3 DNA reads TGTGCCAGCAGCTTACGACGAACGGGGGTTACAGATACGCAGTATTTT. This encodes CASSLRRTGVTDTQYF.

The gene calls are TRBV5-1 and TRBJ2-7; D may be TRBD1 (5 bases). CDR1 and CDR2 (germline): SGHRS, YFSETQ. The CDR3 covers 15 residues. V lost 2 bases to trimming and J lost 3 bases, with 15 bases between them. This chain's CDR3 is CASSFTPQANYEQYF. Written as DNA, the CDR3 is TGCGCCAGCAGCTTCACTCCACAGGCGAACTACGAGCAGTACTTC.

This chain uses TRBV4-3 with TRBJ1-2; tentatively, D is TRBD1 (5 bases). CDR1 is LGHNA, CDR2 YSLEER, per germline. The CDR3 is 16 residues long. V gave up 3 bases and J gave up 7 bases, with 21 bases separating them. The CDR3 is CASSQPGSGGAGGYTF. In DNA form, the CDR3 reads TGCGCCAGCAGCCAGCCGGGATCGGGGGGAGCGGGTGGCTACACCTTC.

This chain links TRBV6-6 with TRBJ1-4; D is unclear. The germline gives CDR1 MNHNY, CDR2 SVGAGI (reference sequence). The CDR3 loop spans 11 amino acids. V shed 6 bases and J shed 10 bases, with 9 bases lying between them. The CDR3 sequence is CASSPRGKLFF. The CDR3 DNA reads TGTGCCAGCAGCCCCCGGGGAAAACTGTTTTTT.

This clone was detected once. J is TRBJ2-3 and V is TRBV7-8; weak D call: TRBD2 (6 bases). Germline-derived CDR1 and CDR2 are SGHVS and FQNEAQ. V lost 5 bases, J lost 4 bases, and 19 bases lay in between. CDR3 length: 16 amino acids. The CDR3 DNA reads TGTGCCAGCAGCCCTTGGTCAAGCGGAGGGGCAGATACGCAGTATTTT. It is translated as CASSPWSSGGADTQYF.

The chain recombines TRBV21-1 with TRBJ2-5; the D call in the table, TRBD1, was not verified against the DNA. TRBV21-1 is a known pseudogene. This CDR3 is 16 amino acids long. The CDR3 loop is CASSNHGTGGIETQYF. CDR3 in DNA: TGTGCCAGCAGCAACCATGGCACAGGGGGTATAGAGACCCAGTACTTC.

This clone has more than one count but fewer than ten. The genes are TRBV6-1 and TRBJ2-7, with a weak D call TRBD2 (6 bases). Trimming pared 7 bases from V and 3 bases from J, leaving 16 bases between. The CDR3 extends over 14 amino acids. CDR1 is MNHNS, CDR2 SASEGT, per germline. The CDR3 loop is CASTRDALFYEQYF. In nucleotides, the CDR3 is TGTGCCAGCACGCGGGACGCTTTATTCTACGAGCAGTACTTC.

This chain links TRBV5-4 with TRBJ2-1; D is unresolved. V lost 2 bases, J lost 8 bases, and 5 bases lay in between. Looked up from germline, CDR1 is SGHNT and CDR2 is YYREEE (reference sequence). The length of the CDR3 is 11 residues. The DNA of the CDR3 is TGTGCCAGCAGCTTTTCTGATGAGCAGTTCTTC. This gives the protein CASSFSDEQFF.

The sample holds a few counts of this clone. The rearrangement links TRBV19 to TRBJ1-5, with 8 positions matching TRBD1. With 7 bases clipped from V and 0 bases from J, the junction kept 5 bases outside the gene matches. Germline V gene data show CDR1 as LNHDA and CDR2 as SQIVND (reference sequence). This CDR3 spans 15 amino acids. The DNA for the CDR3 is TGTGCCAGTAAGATGGACAGGGCTAGCAATCAGCCCCAGCATTTT. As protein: CASKMDRASNQPQHF.

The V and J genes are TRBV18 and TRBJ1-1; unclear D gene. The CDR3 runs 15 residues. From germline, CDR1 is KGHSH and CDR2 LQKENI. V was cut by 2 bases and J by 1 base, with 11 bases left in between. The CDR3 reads CASSPSLSGNTEAFF. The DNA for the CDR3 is TGTGCCAGCTCACCATCACTCAGCGGGAACACTGAAGCTTTCTTT.

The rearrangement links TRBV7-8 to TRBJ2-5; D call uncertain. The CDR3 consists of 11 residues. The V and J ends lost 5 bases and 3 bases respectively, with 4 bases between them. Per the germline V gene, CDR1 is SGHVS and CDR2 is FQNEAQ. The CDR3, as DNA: TGTGCCAGCAGCATCAAAGAGACCCAGTACTTC. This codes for CASSIKETQYF. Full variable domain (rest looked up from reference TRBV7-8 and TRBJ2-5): GAGVSQSPRYKVAKRGQDVALRCDPISGHVSLFWYQQALGQGPEFLTYFQNEAQLDKSGLPSDRFFAERPEGSVSTLKIQRTQQEDSAVYLCASSIKETQYFGPGTRLLVL.

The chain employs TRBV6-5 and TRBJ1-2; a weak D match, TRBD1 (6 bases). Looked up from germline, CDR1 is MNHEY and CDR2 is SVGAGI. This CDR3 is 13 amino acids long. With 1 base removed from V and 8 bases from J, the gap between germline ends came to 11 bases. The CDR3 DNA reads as TGTGCCAGCAGTTACTTGACAGGAAAAGGCTACACCTTC. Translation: CASSYLTGKGYTF.

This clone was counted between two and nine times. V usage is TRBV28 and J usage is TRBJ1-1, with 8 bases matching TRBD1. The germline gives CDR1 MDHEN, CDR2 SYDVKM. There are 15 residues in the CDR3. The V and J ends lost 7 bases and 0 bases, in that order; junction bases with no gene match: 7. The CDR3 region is CASTWTGRMNTEAFF. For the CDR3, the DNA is TGTGCCAGCACTTGGACAGGGAGAATGAACACTGAAGCTTTCTTT.

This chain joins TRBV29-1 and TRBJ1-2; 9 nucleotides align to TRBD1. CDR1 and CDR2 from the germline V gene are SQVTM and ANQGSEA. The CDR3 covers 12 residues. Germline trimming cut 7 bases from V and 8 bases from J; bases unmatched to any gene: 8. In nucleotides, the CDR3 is TGCAGCGGTGGGGACAGGGCTAAGGGCTACACCTTC. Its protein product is CSGGDRAKGYTF.

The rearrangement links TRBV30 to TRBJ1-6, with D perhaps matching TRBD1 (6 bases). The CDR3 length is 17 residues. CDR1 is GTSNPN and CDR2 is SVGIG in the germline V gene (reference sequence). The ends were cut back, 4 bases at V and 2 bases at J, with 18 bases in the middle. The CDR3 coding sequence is TGTGCCTGGACCCCTGAAGGCAGGGGAACCTATAATTCACCCCTCCACTTT. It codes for CAWTPEGRGTYNSPLHF.

CDR3 residues: CASKAELYTEAFF. The DNA for the CDR3 is TGTGCCAGCAAGGCGGAATTATACACTGAAGCTTTCTTT. This chain uses TRBV7-2 with TRBJ1-1, with D uncertain. From germline, CDR1 is SGHTA and CDR2 FQGNSA. The V and J ends lost 7 bases and 3 bases respectively, with 12 bases between them. The CDR3 length is 13 residues.

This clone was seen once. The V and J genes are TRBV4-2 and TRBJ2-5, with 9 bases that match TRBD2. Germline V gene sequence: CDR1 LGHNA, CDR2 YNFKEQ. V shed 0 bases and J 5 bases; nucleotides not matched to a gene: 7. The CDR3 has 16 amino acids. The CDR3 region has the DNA TGTGCCAGCAGCCAAGATTTCTCCCTAGCGGGGGAGACCCAGTACTTC. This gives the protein CASSQDFSLAGETQYF.

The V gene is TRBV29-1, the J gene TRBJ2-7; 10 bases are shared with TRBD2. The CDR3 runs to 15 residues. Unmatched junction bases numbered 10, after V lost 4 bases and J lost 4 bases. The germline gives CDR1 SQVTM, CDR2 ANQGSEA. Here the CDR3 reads CSVAALAGVGYEQYF. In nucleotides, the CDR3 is TGCAGCGTTGCAGCTCTAGCGGGAGTTGGATACGAGCAGTACTTC.

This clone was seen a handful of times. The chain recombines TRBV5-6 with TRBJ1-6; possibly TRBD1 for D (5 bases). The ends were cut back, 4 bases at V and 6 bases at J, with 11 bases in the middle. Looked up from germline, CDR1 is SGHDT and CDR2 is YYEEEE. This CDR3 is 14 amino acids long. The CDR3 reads CASSRRVANSPLHF. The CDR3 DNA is TGTGCCAGCAGCCGCAGGGTGGCTAATTCACCCCTCCACTTT.

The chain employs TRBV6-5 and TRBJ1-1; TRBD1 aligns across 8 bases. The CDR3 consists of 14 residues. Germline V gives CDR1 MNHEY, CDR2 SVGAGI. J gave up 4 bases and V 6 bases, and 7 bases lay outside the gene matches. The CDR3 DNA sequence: TGTGCCAGCAGGAGTTACAGGGGGGGCACTGAAGCTTTCTTT. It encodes CASRSYRGGTEAFF.

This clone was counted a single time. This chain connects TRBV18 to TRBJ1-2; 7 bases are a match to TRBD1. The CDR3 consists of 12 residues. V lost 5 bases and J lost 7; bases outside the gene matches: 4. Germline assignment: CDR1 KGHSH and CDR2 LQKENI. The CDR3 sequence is CASSATGSGYTF. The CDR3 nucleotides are TGTGCCAGCTCAGCGACAGGGTCTGGCTACACCTTC. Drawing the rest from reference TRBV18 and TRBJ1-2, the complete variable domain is NAGVMQNPRHLVRRRGQEARLRCSPMKGHSHVYWYRQLPEEGLKFMVYLQKENIIDESGMPKERFSAEFPKEGPSILRIQQVVRGDSAAYFCASSATGSGYTFGSGTRLTVV.

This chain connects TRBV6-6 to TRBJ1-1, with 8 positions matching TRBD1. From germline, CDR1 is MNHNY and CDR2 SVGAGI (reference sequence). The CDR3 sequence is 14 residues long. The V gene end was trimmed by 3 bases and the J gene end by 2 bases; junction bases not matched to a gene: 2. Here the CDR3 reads CASSYQGANTEAFF. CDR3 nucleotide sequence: TGTGCCAGCAGTTATCAGGGGGCAAACACTGAAGCTTTCTTT.

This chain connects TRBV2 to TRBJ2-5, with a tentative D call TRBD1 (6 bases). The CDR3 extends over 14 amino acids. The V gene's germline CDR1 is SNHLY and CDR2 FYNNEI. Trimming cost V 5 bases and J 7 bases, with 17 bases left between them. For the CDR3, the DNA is TGTGCCAGCAGTATTCTTGCGGACAGCGGGACCCAGTACTTC. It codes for CASSILADSGTQYF.

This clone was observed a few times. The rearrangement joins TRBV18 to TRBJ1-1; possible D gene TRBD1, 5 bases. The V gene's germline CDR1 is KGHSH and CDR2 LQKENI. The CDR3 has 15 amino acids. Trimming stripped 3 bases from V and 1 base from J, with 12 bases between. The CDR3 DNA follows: TGTGCCAGCTCACCGTCGGGACTCCGGAACACTGAAGCTTTCTTT. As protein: CASSPSGLRNTEAFF.

CDR3 protein: CASRGGDSGANVLTF. The CDR3 nucleotides read TGTGCCAGTAGAGGGGGGGACTCTGGGGCCAACGTCCTGACTTTC. The gene calls are TRBV9 and TRBJ2-6; TRBD2 is a possible D gene (7 bases). The CDR3 has 15 amino acids. V lost 8 bases and J lost 0, with 12 bases in between. CDR1 and CDR2 from the germline V gene are SGDLS and YYNGEE.

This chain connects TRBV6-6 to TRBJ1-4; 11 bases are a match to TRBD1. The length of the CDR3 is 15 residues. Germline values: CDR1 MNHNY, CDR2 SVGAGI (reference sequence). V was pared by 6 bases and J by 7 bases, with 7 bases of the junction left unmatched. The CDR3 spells CASSPGGTGGEKLFF. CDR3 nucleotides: TGTGCCAGCAGCCCAGGGGGGACAGGGGGTGAAAAACTGTTTTTT.

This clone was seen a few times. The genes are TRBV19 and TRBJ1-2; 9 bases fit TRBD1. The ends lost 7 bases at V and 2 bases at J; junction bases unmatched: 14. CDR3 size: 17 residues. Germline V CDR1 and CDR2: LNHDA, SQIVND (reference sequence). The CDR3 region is CASTKLGQGVWNYGYTF. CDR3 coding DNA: TGTGCCAGTACCAAGTTGGGACAGGGAGTTTGGAACTATGGCTACACCTTC. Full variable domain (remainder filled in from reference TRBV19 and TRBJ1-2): DGGITQSPKYLFRKEGQNVTLSCEQNLNHDAMYWYRQDPGQGLRLIYYSQIVNDFQKGDIAEGYSVSREKKESFPLTVTSAQKNPTAFYLCASTKLGQGVWNYGYTFGSGTRLTVV.

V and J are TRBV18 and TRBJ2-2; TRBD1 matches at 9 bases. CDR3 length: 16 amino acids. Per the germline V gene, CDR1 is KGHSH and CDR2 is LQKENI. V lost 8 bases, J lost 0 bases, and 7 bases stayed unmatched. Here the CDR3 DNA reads TGTGCCAGCCAACCGGGACAGGGTCCGAACACCGGGGAGCTGTTTTTT. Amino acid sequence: CASQPGQGPNTGELFF.